These 23 T cell receptor beta chains were sequenced from one sample in a study of Ad26.COV2.S vaccination and SARS-CoV-2 variants. Noted treatment: over 15 received Ad26.COV2.S at low or high dose, single or two shots; about five received placebo; per-sample allocation not given. The investigators took samples on day 63 after the first vaccine or placebo injection. Generated by immunoSEQ multiplex PCR, the TCRdb table keeps only in-frame clones and is missing some. The table has 300,000 to 400,000 clones, approximately 86% seen once. The sequenced sample was peripheral blood, obtained in a trial of Ad26.COV2.S vaccine versus placebo. These receptors were collected from a person between 18 and 60 years old who received the Ad26.COV2.S COVID-19 vaccine or a placebo.

This sequence joins TRBV10-3 and TRBJ2-6; TRBD1 agrees at 9 bases. Germline CDR1 is ENHRY and CDR2 is SYGVKD. V trimming: 7 bases; J trimming: 2 bases; junction bases outside the gene matches: 3. The CDR3 runs to 15 residues. CDR3 DNA sequence: TGTGCCATCAAGGGACAGGGCGCTGGGGCCAACGTCCTGACTTTC. Its protein is CAIKGQGAGANVLTF.

The CDR3 sequence: CASSDSGGALDTQYF. Written as DNA, the CDR3 is TGTGCCAGCAGTGATAGCGGGGGGGCCCTGGATACGCAGTATTTT. The chain employs TRBV27 and TRBJ2-3, with 11 bases lining up with TRBD2. The CDR3 runs to 15 residues. Unmatched junction bases numbered 7, after V lost 5 bases and J lost 6 bases. Germline V CDR1 and CDR2: MNHEY, SMNVEV (reference sequence).

This clone occurred once. The chain has TRBV2 and TRBJ2-2; the D gene is possibly TRBD2 (6 bases). Trimming left V 3 bases short and J 2 bases short, with 22 bases between. This CDR3 is built from 19 residues. Germline loops: CDR1 SNHLY, CDR2 FYNNEI. The CDR3 reads CASSETGVVLTKNTGELFF. The CDR3 nucleotides read TGTGCCAGCAGTGAGACGGGGGTCGTACTAACAAAAAACACCGGGGAGCTGTTTTTT.

CDR3 amino acids: CASSFQDQGAPYEQYF. The CDR3 region has the DNA TGTGCCAGCAGTTTCCAGGACCAGGGAGCCCCCTACGAGCAGTACTTC. This chain joins TRBV28 and TRBJ2-7, with D perhaps given as TRBD1 or TRBD2 (5 bases each). This CDR3 is built from 16 residues. V shed 3 bases and J shed 2 bases, with 17 bases lying between them. Per germline, CDR1 MDHEN and CDR2 SYDVKM.

CDR3 DNA: TGCGCCAGCCTACATAGCGGGAACACCGGGGAGCTGTTTTTT. The encoded protein is CASLHSGNTGELFF. This chain uses TRBV5-1 with TRBJ2-2; possible D gene TRBD2, 6 bases. Trimming took off 7 bases at V and 1 base at J, with 11 bases between the two ends. The CDR3 spans 14 residues. The V gene's germline CDR1 is SGHRS and CDR2 YFSETQ.

This chain links TRBV18 with TRBJ1-3; D call uncertain. The CDR3 has 15 residues. The germline gives CDR1 KGHSH, CDR2 LQKENI. The germline V and J ends were trimmed by 2 bases and 4 bases, with 12 bases remaining between them. The CDR3 region is CASSPASEQGNTIYF. For the CDR3, the DNA is TGTGCCAGCTCACCAGCAAGCGAGCAGGGAAACACCATATATTTT.

The chain is built from TRBV30 and TRBJ2-1; 11 bases agree with TRBD2. Trimming took 0 bases from V and 9 from J; bases not matched to a gene: 4. CDR3 length: 14 amino acids. The germline gives CDR1 GTSNPN, CDR2 SVGIG (reference sequence). CDR3 protein: CAWSVTSGSAEQFF. The CDR3 DNA is TGTGCCTGGAGTGTAACTAGCGGGAGTGCTGAGCAGTTCTTC.

The V call is TRBV5-4, the J call TRBJ2-1; 12 bases match TRBD2. CDR1 and CDR2 (germline): SGHNT, YYREEE (reference sequence). This CDR3 contains 14 residues. V trimming: 3 bases; J trimming: 9 bases; junction bases outside the gene matches: 4. CDR3 in amino acids: CASSYTSGGPEQFF. The CDR3 DNA reads TGTGCCAGCAGCTATACTAGCGGGGGGCCTGAGCAGTTCTTC.

This chain uses TRBV7-2 with TRBJ1-5, with D uncertain. Germline V lookup: CDR1 SGHTA, CDR2 FQGNSA. The CDR3 loop spans 12 amino acids. Between the trimmed V and J ends, which lost 4 bases and 6 bases, there was a span of 7 bases. The CDR3 here is CASSYGGQPQHF. DNA for the CDR3: TGTGCCAGCAGCTATGGAGGTCAGCCCCAGCATTTT.

This clone was observed once. This chain connects TRBV5-1 to TRBJ2-3, with 10 bases matching TRBD1. The CDR3 length is 18 residues. J lost 3 bases, V lost 4 bases, and 14 bases had no gene match. Per the germline V gene, CDR1 is SGHRS and CDR2 is YFSETQ. CDR3: CASSAGTGERSITDTQYF. The CDR3 DNA reads as TGCGCCAGCAGCGCTGGGACAGGGGAAAGAAGTATAACAGATACGCAGTATTTT.

This clone was counted once. The genes are TRBV3-1 (or the pseudogene TRBV3-2) and TRBJ2-3, with 12 bases that match TRBD2. This CDR3 is 17 amino acids long. Germline V gives CDR1 LGHDT, CDR2 YNNKEL (reference sequence). Trimming cost V 6 bases and J 2 bases; bases outside gene matches: 9. The CDR3 DNA reads TGTGCCAGCAGACCGACTAGCGGGGGACCCTTCACAGATACGCAGTATTTT. Encoded protein: CASRPTSGGPFTDTQYF.

This clone was observed a few times. The rearrangement uses TRBV3-1 (or the pseudogene TRBV3-2) and TRBJ2-5; no clear D. Per germline, CDR1 LGHDT and CDR2 YNNKEL (reference sequence). The CDR3 has 15 residues. Between the trimmed V and J ends, which lost 0 bases and 5 bases, there was a span of 13 bases. CDR3 nucleotide sequence: TGTGCCAGCAGCCAAGATCTGGCGAGCCGGGAGACCCAGTACTTC. Translated: CASSQDLASRETQYF.

The V and J genes are TRBV9 and TRBJ2-2; 9 nucleotides agree with TRBD2. CDR1 is SGDLS, CDR2 YYNGEE, per germline. The CDR3 spans 18 residues. V gave up 1 base and J gave up 6 bases; unmatched junction bases: 13. The CDR3 DNA reads TGTGCCAGCAGCGTACCCACCACCGGGACTAGCTTATCCGGGGAGCTGTTTTTT. Translated, it gives CASSVPTTGTSLSGELFF.

The V call is TRBV30, the J call TRBJ1-2, with 7 bases fitting TRBD1. The V gene's germline CDR1 is GTSNPN and CDR2 SVGIG (reference sequence). V shed 1 base, J shed 4 bases, and the junction held 9 bases outside the gene matches. The CDR3 totals 15 residues. CDR3 sequence reads: CAWSGNRDSPYGYTF. In DNA form, the CDR3 reads TGTGCCTGGAGTGGTAACCGGGACAGCCCCTATGGCTACACCTTC. The complete variable domain, with remaining parts taken from reference TRBV30 and TRBJ1-2, reads SQTIHQWPATLVQPVGSPLSLECTVEGTSNPNLYWYRQAAGRGLQLLFYSVGIGQISSEVPQNLSASRPQDRQFILSSKKLLLSDSGFYLCAWSGNRDSPYGYTFGSGTRLTVV.

The genes are TRBV29-1 and TRBJ1-1; D unresolved. The germline V gene has CDR1 SQVTM and CDR2 ANQGSEA. V was clipped by 0 bases and J by 0 bases, with 5 bases between them. The CDR3 spans 13 residues. The CDR3 DNA sequence: TGCAGCGTTGAAGAGGGCATGAACACTGAAGCTTTCTTT. This sequence encodes CSVEEGMNTEAFF.

In this sample, this clone turned up once. This chain links TRBV14 with TRBJ1-2, with 11 nucleotides matching TRBD1. Germline values: CDR1 SGHDN, CDR2 FVKESK. The ends lost 3 bases at V and 1 base at J; junction bases unmatched: 4. This CDR3 region has 16 residues. The CDR3 protein is CASSQRTGGGNYGYTF. Written as DNA, the CDR3 is TGTGCCAGCAGCCAGAGGACAGGGGGCGGTAACTATGGCTACACCTTC.

V usage is TRBV5-5 and J usage is TRBJ2-2; D not certain. CDR1 and CDR2 from the germline V gene are SGHKS and YYEKEE (reference sequence). Trimming removed 4 bases at V and 4 bases at J, with 5 bases between. The CDR3 contains 12 residues. The CDR3 spells CASSPRTGELFF. The CDR3 coding sequence is TGTGCCAGCAGCCCCCGCACCGGGGAGCTGTTTTTT.

J is TRBJ2-4 and V is TRBV5-8, with D perhaps given as TRBD1 or TRBD2 (5 bases each). CDR3 length: 16 amino acids. V dropped 3 bases and J dropped 7 bases, with 20 bases sitting between them. CDR1 and CDR2 from the germline V gene are SGHTS and YDEGEE. The CDR3 here is CASSSDWGVRFNIQYF. The CDR3 bases are TGTGCCAGCAGCTCGGACTGGGGCGTAAGGTTCAACATTCAGTACTTC.

This clone was counted only a few times. The CDR3 DNA reads TGTGCCAGCAGCTCGACCTCGGGACCGCTAAACTATGGCTACACCTTC. This sequence encodes CASSSTSGPLNYGYTF. V usage is TRBV7-2 and J usage is TRBJ1-2; D perhaps matches TRBD1 (5 bases). The V gene lost 4 bases and the J gene lost 2 bases, with 17 bases spanning the gap. Germline loops: CDR1 SGHTA, CDR2 FQGNSA. The CDR3 consists of 16 residues.

This clone was detected once. The rearrangement links TRBV10-1 to TRBJ1-1; D uncertain. This CDR3 comprises 12 residues. The V gene's germline CDR1 is WNHNN and CDR2 SYGVQD (reference sequence). V lost 8 bases and J 5 bases, leaving 12 bases between the germline ends. The CDR3 coding sequence is TGCGCCAGCTCCCCGTCGGGGACTGAAGCTTTCTTT. Translated: CASSPSGTEAFF.

Here the CDR3 DNA reads TGTGCCAGCAGCTTAATCGAGGAAGGAGAAGCTGGGGCCAACGTCCTGACTTTC. Translating it yields CASSLIEEGEAGANVLTF. The genes are TRBV7-9 and TRBJ2-6; D unclear. V was clipped by 2 bases and J by 2 bases, with 16 bases between them. The CDR3 length is 18 residues. The germline gives CDR1 SEHNR, CDR2 FQNEAQ (reference sequence).

V and J are TRBV10-2 and TRBJ2-3; TRBD2 is a possible D gene (7 bases). CDR3 length: 16 amino acids. V lost 6 bases and J lost 7, with 23 bases in between. Germline assignment: CDR1 WSHSY and CDR2 SAAADI. CDR3 sequence reads: CASSPLEGGGLNTQYF. The CDR3 DNA follows: TGCGCCAGCAGCCCTTTGGAGGGGGGGGGCTTGAATACGCAGTATTTT.

The table lists this clone with a count of one. The sample carries other DNA sequences with the same CDR3. This chain uses TRBV18 with TRBJ2-5, with TRBD1 matching over 7 bases. The CDR3 is made up of 14 amino acids. J was trimmed by 2 bases and V by 1 base; bases with no gene match: 1. Germline loops: CDR1 KGHSH, CDR2 LQKENI. CDR3 protein: CASSPQGAQETQYF. In nucleotides, the CDR3 is TGTGCCAGCTCACCACAGGGGGCACAAGAGACCCAGTACTTC.